This T cell receptor (beta chain) stems from a study of blood T cell repertoires in COVID-19. On the study more broadly: T cells, B-cell-depleted T cells, or PBMCs supplied cDNA or gDNA.

Cohorts were assigned according to the clinical history that participants reported. There are 17 residues in the CDR3. Deletions cut 3 bases from V and 7 bases from J, with 24 bases between. In germline, CDR1 is KGHSH, CDR2 LQKENI. The data were produced by immunoSEQ multiplex PCR, yet TCRdb's version contains in-frame clones alone and is incomplete. The table has under 250,000 clones, 82% seen once; the top ten hold approximately 3.6%. The sample consisted of PBMCs or T cells enriched from blood (not recorded which). The chain employs TRBV18 and TRBJ1-2; a weak D match, TRBD1 (5 bases). The origin of this receptor is a woman aged 55-69 years who had recovered from COVID-19. The CDR3 bases are TGTGCCAGCTCACCTCAAGCAGGGTCCTTACGAAAGGGTGGCTACACCTTC. Translated, it gives CASSPQAGSLRKGGYTF.